Listed below are T cell receptor beta chains from one sample, sequenced in a study of blood T cell repertoires in COVID-19. Sequencing used immunoSEQ multiplex PCR; TCRdb keeps in-frame clones, though not all of them. The sample comprises about 50,000 clones, about 90% of which are singletons, and 9% rests with the top ten. Input material: peripheral blood. The receptors here all came from an elderly man with active or convalescent COVID-19. Both conserved end residues are part of each CDR3. D genes are given only for firm matches.

v_gene: TRBV7-9; j_gene: TRBJ2-3; d_gene: TRBD2; CDR3nt: TGTGCCAGCAGCAGAAGGACTAGCGGGGCTACAAGCACAGATACGCAGTATTTT; CDR3aa: CASSRRTSGATSTDTQYF
v_gene: TRBV5-8; j_gene: TRBJ2-7; d_gene: -; CDR3nt: TGTGCCAGCAGCTTGCAGGTCAGCCTGTACGAGCAGTACTTC; CDR3aa: CASSLQVSLYEQYF
v_gene: TRBV7-2; j_gene: TRBJ1-5; d_gene: -; CDR3nt: TGTGCCAGCAGCACGCACCGGACAGCGAGCAATCAGCCCCAGCATTTT; CDR3aa: CASSTHRTASNQPQHF
v_gene: TRBV7-9; j_gene: TRBJ2-1; d_gene: TRBD2; CDR3nt: TGTGCCAGCAGCTTACGTGCGGGGGATGTTAGCTCCTACAATGAGCAGTTCTTC; CDR3aa: CASSLRAGDVSSYNEQFF
v_gene: TRBV10-2; j_gene: TRBJ2-1; d_gene: TRBD2; CDR3nt: TGCGCCAGCAGTGAGTCGGGACTAGCGGGAGGGAGTGAGCAGTTCTTC; CDR3aa: CASSESGLAGGSEQFF
v_gene: TRBV6-1; j_gene: TRBJ1-6; d_gene: -; CDR3nt: TGTGCCAGCAGTGAAGCTGTCGCACAAAATCATTCACCCCTCCACTTT; CDR3aa: CASSEAVAQNHSPLHF
v_gene: TRBV5-1; j_gene: TRBJ2-5; d_gene: -; CDR3nt: TGCGCCAGCAGGCCCGGAGGAATGGAAGAGACCCAGTACTTC; CDR3aa: CASRPGGMEETQYF
v_gene: TRBV11-2; j_gene: TRBJ1-1; d_gene: -; CDR3nt: TGTGCCAGCAGCCCAGACACGAACACTGAAGCTTTCTTT; CDR3aa: CASSPDTNTEAFF
v_gene: TRBV10-3; j_gene: TRBJ2-7; d_gene: -; CDR3nt: TGTGCCATCAGTGAGCCCGGGAGAGTAGGGAGATTCTACGAGCAGTACTTC; CDR3aa: CAISEPGRVGRFYEQYF
v_gene: TRBV7-2; j_gene: TRBJ1-4; d_gene: TRBD1; CDR3nt: TGTGCCAGCAGCCCACACGGGACAGATGAAAAACTGTTTTTT; CDR3aa: CASSPHGTDEKLFF
v_gene: TRBV6-5; j_gene: TRBJ2-1; d_gene: TRBD1; CDR3nt: TGTGCCAGCAGAGACGCTACAGGGGCCTACAATGAGCAGTTCTTC; CDR3aa: CASRDATGAYNEQFF
v_gene: TRBV11-2; j_gene: TRBJ1-5; d_gene: -; CDR3nt: TGTGCCAGCAGCCTTAGACCCGGCGAGGCCCAGCATTTT; CDR3aa: CASSLRPGEAQHF